The sequence of this T cell receptor beta chain was determined in a study of blood T cell repertoires in COVID-19. The ends lost 4 bases at V and 0 bases at J; junction bases unmatched: 5. From germline, CDR1 is SQVTM and CDR2 ANQGSEA. The length of the CDR3 is 14 residues. TCRdb's table, derived via immunoSEQ multiplex PCR, lists solely in-frame clones and lacks some. The table includes some 180,000 clones, just under 80% detected once. The sequence was obtained from a woman of 80 years or more with active or convalescent COVID-19. The V call is TRBV29-1, the J call TRBJ2-5, with 7 bases fitting TRBD1. The sequencing sample was made of peripheral blood. The CDR3, as DNA: TGCAGCGTTGGGGGGACAGTCTACCAAGAGACCCAGTACTTC. This sequence encodes CSVGGTVYQETQYF.